This paragraph covers one TCR beta chain sequence. The source of the sample is a study of cytomegalovirus exposure and HLA in healthy donors. Healthy bone marrow donors made up the cohort. This CDR3 is 17 amino acids long. Germline CDR1 SGHRS, CDR2 YFSETQ. Trimming took 4 bases from V and 2 from J, leaving 19 bases between them. A multiplex PCR was run with 60 Vbeta primers and 13 Jbeta primers. Profiled with immunoSEQ multiplex PCR; TCRdb holds only in-frame clones, not every one. This sample carries tens of thousands of clones, 84% of them seen once, and the ten largest clones take 18%. This chain uses TRBV5-1 with TRBJ2-1, with D unresolved. The sequence was collected from a man aged 70-80 years in good health and CMV-seropositive. Sequenced: PBMCs. CDR3 sequence: CASSITAAAATYNEQFF. CDR3 DNA: TGCGCCAGCAGCATTACGGCTGCGGCCGCGACCTACAATGAGCAGTTCTTC. Full variable domain (missing parts from reference TRBV5-1 and TRBJ2-1): KAGVTQTPRYLIKTRGQQVTLSCSPISGHRSVSWYQQTPGQGLQFLFEYFSETQRNKGNFPGRFSGRQFSNSRSEMNVSTLELGDSALYLCASSITAAAATYNEQFFGPGTRLTVL.